This T cell receptor (beta chain) stems from a study of blood T cell repertoires in COVID-19. Study background: Donors in the United States, Italy and Spain gave samples during acute or convalescent COVID-19.

The V and J ends lost 6 bases and 9 bases respectively, with 14 bases between them. Germline values: CDR1 MNHEY, CDR2 SVGAGI. The CDR3 is made up of 12 amino acids. TCRdb keeps only in-frame clones here, not all; method: immunoSEQ multiplex PCR. The sample yields fewer than 250,000 clones, around 79% seen once. The TCR originated in a woman in her forties or fifties with acute or convalescent COVID-19. Sequenced input: peripheral blood. The rearrangement joins TRBV6-5 to TRBJ1-1; maybe TRBD1 (6 bases). CDR3 sequence (DNA): TGTGCCAGCAGGGCAGGGGAAGGGAAAGCTTTCTTT. Translated: CASRAGEGKAFF.